These T cell receptor beta chains were read from a single sample in a study of OX40 agonist ivuxolimab in advanced cancers. Profiling relied on immunoSEQ multiplex PCR, and the TCRdb table lists in-frame clones only, not all of them. Of approximately 58,000 clones in the sample, approximately 84% were seen once. This specimen was CD4+ or CD8+ T cells sorted from blood, taken in a trial of the OX40 agonist ivuxolimab. The receptors here all came from an adult with an advanced solid tumor such as melanoma, head and neck, liver or kidney cancer. CDR3s include the opening cysteine and the closing phenylalanine or tryptophan. Each record gives: J gene, V gene, clone size, D gene, CDR3 DNA, CDR3 protein. The D gene is left open where the match is weak. Some rows mark clone size as missing; the rest say once, few, many or name a class of expanded clone.

J gene: TRBJ2-2; V gene: TRBV7-9; clone size: NA; D gene: NA; CDR3 DNA: TGTGCCAGCAGCTCTGGCGGACAGCGCGGGGAGCTGTTTTTT; CDR3 protein: CASSSGGQRGELFF
J gene: TRBJ2-7; V gene: TRBV27; clone size: NA; D gene: TRBD2; CDR3 DNA: TGTGCCAGCAGGGGGCATGGGGCTAGCGGTATCTACGAGCAGTACTTC; CDR3 protein: CASRGHGASGIYEQYF
J gene: TRBJ2-7; V gene: TRBV1; clone size: NA; D gene: NA; CDR3 DNA: TGCACCAGCAGCCAAGATCGGGTCGGCAGGGCCCCCCCCCACGAGCAGTACTTC; CDR3 protein: CTSSQDRVGRAPPHEQYF
J gene: TRBJ2-5; V gene: TRBV7-6; clone size: NA; D gene: NA; CDR3 DNA: TGTGCCAGCAGCTTATCGAGTGGGCTAGAGACCCAGTACTTC; CDR3 protein: CASSLSSGLETQYF
J gene: TRBJ2-3; V gene: TRBV18; clone size: NA; D gene: NA; CDR3 DNA: TGTGCCAGCTCACCTTCGGCAACAGATACGCAGTATTTT; CDR3 protein: CASSPSATDTQYF
J gene: TRBJ1-5; V gene: TRBV6-1; clone size: NA; D gene: NA; CDR3 DNA: TGTGCCAGCAGCGTGTTTGCGAGCAATCAGCCCCAGCATTTT; CDR3 protein: CASSVFASNQPQHF
J gene: TRBJ1-2; V gene: TRBV6-6; clone size: NA; D gene: TRBD1; CDR3 DNA: TGTGCCAGCAGTTACTCACAGGGGGCAATAGACTATGGCTACACCTTC; CDR3 protein: CASSYSQGAIDYGYTF
J gene: TRBJ1-1; V gene: TRBV2; clone size: NA; D gene: TRBD1; CDR3 DNA: TGTGCCAGCAGCCCCAAGACAGGGATGAACACTGAAGCTTTCTTT; CDR3 protein: CASSPKTGMNTEAFF
J gene: TRBJ2-1; V gene: TRBV11-1; clone size: NA; D gene: NA; CDR3 DNA: TGTGCCAGCAGCGACCTAGGCCGCGACAATGAGCAGTTCTTC; CDR3 protein: CASSDLGRDNEQFF
J gene: TRBJ2-1; V gene: TRBV7-2; clone size: once; D gene: NA; CDR3 DNA: TGTGCCAGCAGCTTAGTGAGGCGTAACAATGAGCAGTTCTTC; CDR3 protein: CASSLVRRNNEQFF
J gene: TRBJ2-1; V gene: TRBV14; clone size: NA; D gene: NA; CDR3 DNA: TGTGCCAGCAGCCAATCAGCCGGGACATACTACAATGAGCAGTTCTTC; CDR3 protein: CASSQSAGTYYNEQFF
J gene: TRBJ1-1; V gene: TRBV5-6; clone size: once; D gene: NA; CDR3 DNA: TGTGCCAGCAGCGCGGGGGGAGGTAGCACTGAAGCTTTCTTT; CDR3 protein: CASSAGGGSTEAFF
J gene: TRBJ2-1; V gene: TRBV10-1; clone size: NA; D gene: NA; CDR3 DNA: TGCGCCAGCAGTATGCAGGGGGGGTACAATGAGCAGTTCTTC; CDR3 protein: CASSMQGGYNEQFF
J gene: TRBJ2-7; V gene: TRBV5-4; clone size: NA; D gene: TRBD1; CDR3 DNA: TGTGCCAGCAGCCCGGACAGGGGGTTCTACGAGCAGTACTTC; CDR3 protein: CASSPDRGFYEQYF
J gene: TRBJ2-3; V gene: TRBV30; clone size: NA; D gene: TRBD2; CDR3 DNA: TGTGCCTGGAGTACACTAGCGGGACTAGCTCCGGATACGCAGTATTTT; CDR3 protein: CAWSTLAGLAPDTQYF
J gene: TRBJ2-1; V gene: TRBV5-1; clone size: few; D gene: NA; CDR3 DNA: TGCGCCAGCAGCTGGGGGGACCGCTACAATGAGCAGTTCTTC; CDR3 protein: CASSWGDRYNEQFF
J gene: TRBJ2-3; V gene: TRBV6-5; clone size: NA; D gene: NA; CDR3 DNA: TGTGCCAGCAAGAGGAGAGGGGAAGGAGATACGCAGTATTTT; CDR3 protein: CASKRRGEGDTQYF
J gene: TRBJ1-1; V gene: TRBV28; clone size: NA; D gene: TRBD1; CDR3 DNA: TGTGCCAGCAGTCTCAGGACAGGAGAAAACACTGAAGCTTTCTTT; CDR3 protein: CASSLRTGENTEAFF
J gene: TRBJ1-2; V gene: TRBV11-2; clone size: once; D gene: NA; CDR3 DNA: TGTGCCAGCAGCTCGCCCCCCCAGGGCTCTGGCTACACCTTC; CDR3 protein: CASSSPPQGSGYTF
J gene: TRBJ1-1; V gene: TRBV6-6; clone size: NA; D gene: NA; CDR3 DNA: TGTGCCAGCAGCCAGGGCGAGGGTCGCACTGAAGCTTTCTTT; CDR3 protein: CASSQGEGRTEAFF
J gene: TRBJ2-2; V gene: TRBV30; clone size: NA; D gene: NA; CDR3 DNA: TGTGCCTGGAGATCGGGGCAGACCGGGGAGCTGTTTTTT; CDR3 protein: CAWRSGQTGELFF
J gene: TRBJ1-1; V gene: TRBV7-9; clone size: NA; D gene: TRBD1; CDR3 DNA: TGTGCCAGCAGCTTAGCCCCCGGGACAGGGACCCCTGAAGCTTTCTTT; CDR3 protein: CASSLAPGTGTPEAFF
J gene: TRBJ1-5; V gene: TRBV9; clone size: NA; D gene: NA; CDR3 DNA: TGTGCCAGCAGTTTCAGGGCTGGTAGGCCCCAGCATTTT; CDR3 protein: CASSFRAGRPQHF
J gene: TRBJ2-6; V gene: TRBV5-5; clone size: few; D gene: NA; CDR3 DNA: TGTGCCAGCAGCCCGGAGGCAGCCTCTGGGGCCAACGTCCTGACTTTC; CDR3 protein: CASSPEAASGANVLTF
J gene: TRBJ2-3; V gene: TRBV4-1; clone size: NA; D gene: NA; CDR3 DNA: TGCGCCAGCAGTCTTCTCCCCGGGGGATCGACAGATACGCAGTATTTT; CDR3 protein: CASSLLPGGSTDTQYF
J gene: TRBJ2-3; V gene: TRBV29-1; clone size: NA; D gene: NA; CDR3 DNA: TGCAGCGCCCGAGGGAGACTAGAGCCCACAGATACGCAGTATTTT; CDR3 protein: CSARGRLEPTDTQYF